This T cell receptor (beta chain) originates from a study of blood T cell repertoires in COVID-19. At the level of the study: COVID-19 samples from acute and convalescent phases originated in the United States, Italy and Spain. Sample material is recorded as cDNA or gDNA derived from T cells, B-cell-depleted T cells, or PBMCs.

Per the authors' pipeline: Amplification of reference gene primers provided the estimated nucleated cell counts. Profiled with immunoSEQ multiplex PCR; TCRdb holds only in-frame clones, not every one. V and J calls and clone size come straight from that table; D and trimming were deduced from the DNA. The data contain 85,000 to 100,000 clones, about 71% of them singletons. The length of the CDR3 is 15 residues. The germline gives CDR1 MNHNS, CDR2 SASEGT. Trimming cost V 1 base and J 4 bases; bases outside gene matches: 6. The sample consisted of peripheral blood. The sequence came from a woman between 55 and 75 years old in a cohort sampled during active or convalescent COVID-19. The chain is built from TRBV6-1 and TRBJ2-7; 8 nucleotides align to TRBD2. CDR3 in DNA: TGTGCCAGCAGTGAAGGCGGTAGCGGGGTTTACGAGCAGTACTTC. Encoded protein: CASSEGGSGVYEQYF.